Described below is a single TCR beta chain sequence and its context. Germline values: CDR1 SGHRS, CDR2 YFSETQ. After removal of 4 bases from V and 1 base from J, the junction contained 9 bases not matched to a gene. The CDR3 totals 16 residues. This entry belongs to a study of T cell changes during pregnancy in multiple sclerosis. TCRdb's copy holds only in-frame clones and misses some; the assay was immunoSEQ multiplex PCR. The sample holds approximately 87,000 clones; about 93% are singletons and the top ten take about 0.52%. This chain connects TRBV5-1 to TRBJ2-7, with 9 bases aligning to TRBD1. This sequence originates from a female donor with multiple sclerosis, enrolled in a pregnancy study. The sample was CD4+ T cells from peripheral blood mononuclear cells, taken in the second trimester of pregnancy. The CDR3 spells CASSGGPGTGSYEQYF. CDR3 in DNA: TGCGCCAGCAGCGGGGGGCCCGGGACAGGGTCCTACGAGCAGTACTTC.